The clone carrying this T cell receptor beta chain was seen ten or more times. Its antigen is still unknown. Researchers amplified the TCR beta CDR3 regions from RNA transcripts. When the TCR CDR3 underwent first-round RT-PCR, the HTBI primer set was used. TCRdb called the multiplex PCR reads again in MiXCR, with one record for every CDR3 protein. This table has some 250,000 distinct CDR3 sequences, around 15% appearing once. CDR3 length equals 15 residues. CDR1 is MNHNS, CDR2 SASEGT, per germline. Trimming cost V 3 bases and J 3 bases; bases outside gene matches: 4. The data derive from a study of T cells in Graves' hyperthyroidism and ophthalmopathy. Study outcomes and limitations: Researchers found most expanded thyroid clonotypes above 0.001 in blood as well. The model anticipated ophthalmopathy a median around 6 months pre-onset.

The receptor's source is a woman between 50 and 59 years old with Graves' hyperthyroidism that later progressed to Graves' ophthalmopathy. The chain employs TRBV6-1 and TRBJ2-1; 8 bases match TRBD2. Sample: blood. CDR3 amino acids: CASSDWSGSYNEQFF. CDR3 nucleotides: TGTGCCAGCAGTGATTGGAGCGGGAGCTACAATGAGCAGTTCTTC.